The rows below give T cell receptor beta chains drawn from one sample of a study of blood T cells in healthy people across ages. TCRdb redid the calling of the 5' RACE reads with MiXCR, one entry per CDR3 protein. The sample yields roughly 550,000 distinct CDR3 sequences, about 24% seen once. The same sample was also used in a study of T cells of mothers and their children.

Sequencing was performed on blood. These receptors all stem from a boy between 10 and 17 years old in good health. Each CDR3 is given with its conserved first and last residue. Each record gives: V gene, D gene, clone size, CDR3 length, J gene, CDR3 DNA, CDR3 protein. D genes are given only for firm matches. Clone size is given for some rows only: seen once, a few or many times, or a class if the clone is expanded.

TRBV9,TRBD1,NA,15,TRBJ2-7,TGTGCCAGCAGCGTAGAGGCAGGGGGCGCGTACGAGCAGTACTTC,CASSVEAGGAYEQYF
TRBV7-3,NA,few,14,TRBJ1-1,TGTGCCAGCAGCTTAAGGGCGGTTAACACTGAAGCTTTCTTT,CASSLRAVNTEAFF
TRBV9,TRBD1,NA,16,TRBJ2-5,TGTGCCAGCAGCGTAGGTCCGGGACAGGGGGGAGAGACCCAGTACTTC,CASSVGPGQGGETQYF
TRBV28,NA,few,20,TRBJ2-1,TGTGCCAGCAGTTTACGCGTTCCGGGCGGGGGCCAGAGCTCCTACAATGAGCAGTTCTTC,CASSLRVPGGGQSSYNEQFF
TRBV6-5,TRBD1,NA,16,TRBJ1-2,TGTGCCAGCAGTCCGACAGGGGCCGGCAGGTCGTATGGCTACACCTTC,CASSPTGAGRSYGYTF
TRBV27,NA,NA,15,TRBJ2-5,TGTGCCAGCAGTTTAATGGGGGGTCACTTCTGGGAGCAGTACTTC,CASSLMGGHFWEQYF
TRBV5-1,TRBD1,few,13,TRBJ1-5,TGCGCCAGCAGCCCAGGGGGGGATCAGCCCCAGCATTTT,CASSPGGDQPQHF
TRBV4-3,NA,NA,14,TRBJ1-2,TGCGCCAGCAGTTCAGGGGCCTCTCTCTATGGCTACGCCTTC,CASSSGASLYGYAF
TRBV11-2,NA,NA,15,TRBJ1-2,TGTGCCAGCAGCCCGACAGCGGAAACGCACTATGGCTACACCTTC,CASSPTAETHYGYTF
TRBV20-1,TRBD2,few,14,TRBJ2-7,TGCAGTGCGTCCAGTAGCGGGAGGATATACGAGCAGTACTTC,CSASSSGRIYEQYF
TRBV28,NA,NA,15,TRBJ2-5,TGTGCCAGCAGTTTGGGGATTGAGGGCGGAGAGACCCAGTACTTC,CASSLGIEGGETQYF
TRBV28,NA,NA,17,TRBJ1-3,TGTGCCAGCAGTTTTCCCCTAATGCCATTAACTGGAAACACCATATATTTT,CASSFPLMPLTGNTIYF
TRBV19,NA,few,13,TRBJ1-5,TGTGCCAGTAACCAGGGGATAGATCAGCCCCAGCATTTT,CASNQGIDQPQHF
TRBV11-3,NA,few,18,TRBJ2-5,TGTGCCAGCAGCTTAGTATGGATAGCGCAGTCACAAGAAGGGGCCCAGTACTTC,CASSLVWIAQSQEGAQYF
TRBV10-3,NA,NA,13,TRBJ1-2,TGTGCCATCAGTGAGGGACAGATCTATGGCTACACCTTC,CAISEGQIYGYTF
TRBV9,TRBD2,few,15,TRBJ2-7,TGTGCCAGCAGCTCCTCCGGCCTAGCGGCGTACGAGCAGTACTTC,CASSSSGLAAYEQYF
TRBV5-4,NA,few,18,TRBJ2-1,TGTGCCAGCAGCCCTTGGTTACCTGCCCTGAGCTCCTACAATGAGCAGTTCTTC,CASSPWLPALSSYNEQFF
TRBV25-1,TRBD2,few,14,TRBJ2-3,TGTGCCAGCAGTGACCTAGCGGGAGAAGATACGCAGTATTTT,CASSDLAGEDTQYF
TRBV28,TRBD1,few,19,TRBJ2-1,TGTGCCAGCAGTTCGGCCGGGACAGCTAAGGTCCGCTCCTACAATGAGCAGTTCTTC,CASSSAGTAKVRSYNEQFF
TRBV12-3/TRBV12-4,TRBD1,NA,13,TRBJ1-1,TGTGCCAGCAGTTTCATGCAGGGGGCTGAAGCTTTCTTT,CASSFMQGAEAFF
TRBV6-2/TRBV6-3,NA,NA,15,TRBJ2-5,TGTGCCAGCAGAGATGGGGGCCTTTCCCAAGAGACCCAGTACTTC,CASRDGGLSQETQYF
TRBV24-1,NA,few,15,TRBJ2-1,TGTGCCACCAGTGGAAGGCGTCCTAGCGACTATGAGCAGTTCTTC,CATSGRRPSDYEQFF
TRBV7-9,NA,NA,13,TRBJ1-2,TGTGCCAGCGCCCCACAGGGAAGAAATGGCTACACCTTC,CASAPQGRNGYTF
TRBV29-1,NA,NA,14,TRBJ1-1,TGCAGCGTGCCTTCCGGGCAGTTGAACACTGAAGCTTTCTTT,CSVPSGQLNTEAFF
TRBV12-3/TRBV12-4,NA,few,13,TRBJ2-7,TGTGCCAGCAGTCCGGGGGTGGCCTACGAGCAGTACTTC,CASSPGVAYEQYF
TRBV4-3,NA,once,16,TRBJ1-4,TGCGCCAGCAGCCAATTTCAGGGGACCGTACGTGAAAAACTGTTTTTT,CASSQFQGTVREKLFF
TRBV2,NA,NA,12,TRBJ1-1,TGTGCCAGCAGATCAATGGTCCCTGAAGCTTTCTTT,CASRSMVPEAFF
TRBV5-6,NA,many,16,TRBJ2-1,TGTGCCAGCAGCTTAGTCGAGGGCAGCTTTTACAATGAGCAGTTCTTC,CASSLVEGSFYNEQFF
TRBV28,NA,NA,16,TRBJ1-4,TGTGCCAGCAGTTTCACACAGGGATCAACTAATGAAAAACTGTTTTTT,CASSFTQGSTNEKLFF
TRBV10-3,NA,few,15,TRBJ1-1,TGTGCCATCAGTGGACCCCCTGGAGGCGGGACTGAAGCTTTCTTT,CAISGPPGGGTEAFF
TRBV27,NA,NA,14,TRBJ2-3,TGTGCCAGCAGGGGACTTATTAGCACAGATACGCAGTATTTT,CASRGLISTDTQYF
TRBV6-2/TRBV6-3,NA,few,16,TRBJ2-1,TGTGCCAGCAGTTTCGGTCGGGAGATCGGGAGCAATGAGCAGTTCTTC,CASSFGREIGSNEQFF
TRBV29-1,TRBD2,NA,15,TRBJ2-2,TGCAGCGTTGCACTAGCGGCGGGTCAAGGTGGGGAGCTGTTTTTT,CSVALAAGQGGELFF
TRBV5-1,TRBD1,few,17,TRBJ2-3,TGCGCCAGCAGCCGAAGAGACAGGGGATTTTGGACAGATACGCAGTATTTT,CASSRRDRGFWTDTQYF
TRBV28,NA,NA,17,TRBJ2-4,TGTGCCAGCAGTTTCAGACAGATTAATCTAGCCAAAAACATTCAGTACTTC,CASSFRQINLAKNIQYF
TRBV13,TRBD2,NA,14,TRBJ2-7,TGTGCCAGCAGCGCGGGACTAGCGGACTACGAGCAGTACTTC,CASSAGLADYEQYF
TRBV12-3/TRBV12-4,NA,NA,14,TRBJ2-1,TGTGCCAGCAGCATTTTCAGCGGAAACAATGAGCAGTTCTTC,CASSIFSGNNEQFF
TRBV5-1,TRBD1,NA,17,TRBJ1-1,TGCGCCAGCAGCTTGGATCCCGGGACAGGAGCTACGGGTGGAACTTTCTTT,CASSLDPGTGATGGTFF
TRBV11-2,NA,few,14,TRBJ1-2,TGTGCCAGCAGCCGGACAGATTCTAACTATGGCTACACCTTC,CASSRTDSNYGYTF
TRBV29-1,NA,few,13,TRBJ2-4,TGCAGCGTTGAAAGGATAGCCAAAAACATTCAGTACTTC,CSVERIAKNIQYF
TRBV6-4,TRBD1,many,16,TRBJ2-3,TGTGCCAGCAGTGACTCGGGGACAGGGGGGCCAGATACGCAGTATTTT,CASSDSGTGGPDTQYF
TRBV29-1,NA,few,16,TRBJ1-2,TGCAGCGTTGAAGCCTTCCGGGAGGGGGCTAACTATGGCTACACCTTC,CSVEAFREGANYGYTF
TRBV7-9,TRBD2,NA,14,TRBJ2-1,TGTGCCAGCCAGACTAGCGGGGGGGTTAATGAGCAGTTCTTC,CASQTSGGVNEQFF
TRBV7-9,TRBD1,many,15,TRBJ1-4,TGTGCCAGCAGCCAGGACAGGGGAAGAGGAGAAAAACTGTTTTTT,CASSQDRGRGEKLFF
TRBV6-2/TRBV6-3,NA,few,16,TRBJ2-7,TGTGCCAGCAGCTATGGACTCACCCAGGCCTCCTACGAGCAGTACTTC,CASSYGLTQASYEQYF
TRBV7-2,NA,few,13,TRBJ2-1,TGTGCCAGCAGCTTAGCCAATGCGGATGAGCAGTTCTTC,CASSLANADEQFF
TRBV5-1,NA,few,15,TRBJ2-5,TGCGCCAGCAGCCCTATACCCCAGACAGTTTCGGCCCAGTACTTC,CASSPIPQTVSAQYF
TRBV2,NA,NA,13,TRBJ2-1,TGTGCCAGCAGTGTGACTAGTAGCAATGAGCAGTTCTTC,CASSVTSSNEQFF
TRBV4-1,TRBD1,many,13,TRBJ1-1,TGCGCCAGCAGCCATGGGTCACGACAGGGGGCTTTCTTT,CASSHGSRQGAFF
TRBV20-1,TRBD1,few,15,TRBJ2-1,TGCAGTGCTAGTATACCGGGACAGGAGTACAATGAGCAGTTCTTC,CSASIPGQEYNEQFF
TRBV11-1,TRBD1,few,14,TRBJ2-5,TGTGCCAGCAGCGCATCAGGGGGCTGGGAGACCCAGTACTTC,CASSASGGWETQYF
TRBV5-1,TRBD2,NA,16,TRBJ2-7,TGCGCCAGCAGCTTGGCGGGGGGAAATCCCAACTACGAGCAGTACTTC,CASSLAGGNPNYEQYF
TRBV5-1,TRBD1,once,15,TRBJ1-4,TGCGCCAGCCGCCTCGAGGGACAGGGGGGTGAAAAACTGTTTTTT,CASRLEGQGGEKLFF
TRBV21-1,NA,NA,17,TRBJ1-6,TGTGCCAGCAGCAAAGGACAGGGGGGACGGTTGGGTTCACCCCTCCACTTT,CASSKGQGGRLGSPLHF
TRBV6-4,TRBD1,few,15,TRBJ1-4,TGTGCCAACCTGACAGGGGGGGCAACTAATGAAAAACTGTTTTTT,CANLTGGATNEKLFF
TRBV6-1,TRBD2,NA,18,TRBJ2-5,TGTGCCAGCAGTAATTACCCAAGGACTAGCGGGGTGAAAGAGACCCAGTACTTC,CASSNYPRTSGVKETQYF
TRBV7-8,NA,NA,15,TRBJ2-7,TGTGCCAGCAGCTTAGTGCAGGGGCGTACCTACGAGCAGTACTTC,CASSLVQGRTYEQYF
TRBV9,NA,NA,15,TRBJ2-7,TGTGCCAGCAGCGCTCACCGGGACACCCCCTACGAGCAGTACTTC,CASSAHRDTPYEQYF
TRBV4-3,NA,few,13,TRBJ2-1,TGCGCCAGCAGCCAAGATAGGGGGTATGAGCAGTTCTTC,CASSQDRGYEQFF